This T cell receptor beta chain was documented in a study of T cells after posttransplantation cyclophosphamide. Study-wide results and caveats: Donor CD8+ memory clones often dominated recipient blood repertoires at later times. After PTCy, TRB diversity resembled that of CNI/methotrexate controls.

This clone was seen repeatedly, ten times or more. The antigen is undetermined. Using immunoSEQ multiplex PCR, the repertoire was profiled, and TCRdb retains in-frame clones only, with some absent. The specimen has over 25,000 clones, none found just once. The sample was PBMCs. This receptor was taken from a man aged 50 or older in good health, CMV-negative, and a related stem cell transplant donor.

In nucleotides, the CDR3 is TGTGCCAGCGCAGAGGATAATCGTTTCGCCCAGCATTTT. Encoded protein: CASAEDNRFAQHF. V gene TRBV7-8 combines with J gene TRBJ1-5, with D uncertain. The CDR3 loop spans 13 amino acids. V was trimmed by 8 bases and J by 11 bases, leaving 19 bases between them. Germline lookup yields CDR1 SGHVS and CDR2 FQNEAQ.